This TCR beta chain was sequenced during a study of T cell responses to AZD1222 COVID-19 vaccine. On this clone itself: What it recognizes is unknown.

Repertoires were generated with immunoSEQ multiplex PCR, while TCRdb's copy carries only in-frame clones and drops some. The sample records 140,000 to 150,000 clones, 80% to 90% being singletons. Study results and caveats: After two AZD1222 doses, spike-specific TCR breadth and depth rose versus day 0. Baseline antibody screening turned up just a handful of seropositive AZD1222 recipients. Dominant at 160-218 and 743-854, vaccine-associated CD4 TCRs also spanned spike.

J was trimmed by 0 bases and V by 8 bases; bases with no gene match: 11. Germline V gene sequence: CDR1 MGHDK, CDR2 SYGVNS. CDR3 length equals 17 residues. The receptor was derived from an adult in good health. This sequence joins TRBV25-1 and TRBJ2-1, with 9 nucleotides matching TRBD1. The specimen was peripheral blood, collected on day 0 of AZD1222 vaccination. The CDR3 DNA sequence: TGTGCCAGCGGTGGGGGACAGGGTTGGGGCTCCTACAATGAGCAGTTCTTC. Amino acids: CASGGGQGWGSYNEQFF.